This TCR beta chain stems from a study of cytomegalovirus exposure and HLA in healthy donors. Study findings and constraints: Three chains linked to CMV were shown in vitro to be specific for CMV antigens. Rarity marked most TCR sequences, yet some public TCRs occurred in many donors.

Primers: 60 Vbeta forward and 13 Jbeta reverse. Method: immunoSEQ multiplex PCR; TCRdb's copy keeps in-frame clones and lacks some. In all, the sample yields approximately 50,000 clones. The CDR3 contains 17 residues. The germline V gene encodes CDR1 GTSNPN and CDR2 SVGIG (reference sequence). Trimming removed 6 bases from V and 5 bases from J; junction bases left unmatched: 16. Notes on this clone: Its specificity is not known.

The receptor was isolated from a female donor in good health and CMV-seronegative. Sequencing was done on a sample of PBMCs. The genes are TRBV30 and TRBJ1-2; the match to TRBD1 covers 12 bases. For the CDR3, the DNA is TGTGCCTGCCCTCTCCTCCCCGGGACAGGGGGCACGTATGGCTACACCTTC. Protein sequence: CACPLLPGTGGTYGYTF. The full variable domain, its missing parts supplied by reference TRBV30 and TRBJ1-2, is SQTIHQWPATLVQPVGSPLSLECTVEGTSNPNLYWYRQAAGRGLQLLFYSVGIGQISSEVPQNLSASRPQDRQFILSSKKLLLSDSGFYLCACPLLPGTGGTYGYTFGSGTRLTVV.